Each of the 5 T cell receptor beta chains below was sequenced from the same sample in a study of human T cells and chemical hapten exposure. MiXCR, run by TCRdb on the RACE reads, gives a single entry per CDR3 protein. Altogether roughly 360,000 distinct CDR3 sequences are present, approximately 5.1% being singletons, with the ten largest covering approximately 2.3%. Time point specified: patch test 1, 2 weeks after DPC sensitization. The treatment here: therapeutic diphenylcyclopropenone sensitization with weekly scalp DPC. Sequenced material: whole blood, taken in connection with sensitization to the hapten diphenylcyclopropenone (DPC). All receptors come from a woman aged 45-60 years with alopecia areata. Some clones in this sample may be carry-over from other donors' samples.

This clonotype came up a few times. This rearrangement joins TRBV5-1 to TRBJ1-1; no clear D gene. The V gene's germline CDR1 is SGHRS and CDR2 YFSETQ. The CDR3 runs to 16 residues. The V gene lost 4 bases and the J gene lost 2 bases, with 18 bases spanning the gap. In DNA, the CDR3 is TGCGCCAGCAGCCAACTATCTGGCTCGGGAAACACTGAAGCTTTCTTT. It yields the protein CASSQLSGSGNTEAFF.

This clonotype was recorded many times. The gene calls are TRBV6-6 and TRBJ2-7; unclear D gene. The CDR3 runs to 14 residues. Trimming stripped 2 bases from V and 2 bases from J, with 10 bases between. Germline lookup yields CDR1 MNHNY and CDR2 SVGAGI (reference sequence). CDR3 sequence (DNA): TGTGCCAGCAGTTACCCCCGATCTCCCTACGAGCAGTACTTC. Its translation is CASSYPRSPYEQYF.

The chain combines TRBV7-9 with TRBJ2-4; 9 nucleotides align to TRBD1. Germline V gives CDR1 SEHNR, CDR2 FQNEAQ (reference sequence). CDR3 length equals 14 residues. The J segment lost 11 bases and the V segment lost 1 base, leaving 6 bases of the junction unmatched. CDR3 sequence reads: CASSLEGQGTVQYF. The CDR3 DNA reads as TGTGCCAGCAGCTTAGAAGGACAGGGGACGGTTCAGTACTTC. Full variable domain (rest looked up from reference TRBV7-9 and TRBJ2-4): DTGVSQNPRHKITKRGQNVTFRCDPISEHNRLYWYRQTLGQGPEFLTYFQNEAQLEKSRLLSDRFSAERPKGSFSTLEIQRTEQGDSAMYLCASSLEGQGTVQYFGAGTRLSVL.

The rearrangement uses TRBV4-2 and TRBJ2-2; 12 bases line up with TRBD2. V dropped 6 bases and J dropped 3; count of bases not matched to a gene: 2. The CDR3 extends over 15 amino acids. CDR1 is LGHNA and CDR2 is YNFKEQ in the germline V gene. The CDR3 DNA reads TGTGCCAGCAGACGGACTAGCGGGGACACCGGGGAGCTGTTTTTT. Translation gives CASRRTSGDTGELFF.

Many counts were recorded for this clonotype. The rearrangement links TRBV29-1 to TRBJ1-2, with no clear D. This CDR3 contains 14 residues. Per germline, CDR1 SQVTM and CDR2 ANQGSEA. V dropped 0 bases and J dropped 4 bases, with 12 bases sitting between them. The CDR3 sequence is CSVEDPQGGYGYTF. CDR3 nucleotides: TGCAGCGTTGAAGATCCGCAAGGAGGCTATGGCTACACCTTC.